Described below is a single T cell receptor beta chain sequence and its context. The PCR was carried out with 60 Vbeta primers and 13 Jbeta primers. Clones were read by immunoSEQ multiplex PCR, and TCRdb kept only the in-frame ones, dropping some. The sample consists of 170,000 or so clones, roughly four fifths of them appearing once. The CDR3 has 14 residues. CDR1 and CDR2 from the germline V gene are SGDLS and YYNGEE. V lost 0 bases and J 5 bases, leaving 11 bases between the germline ends. The data were obtained in a study of cytomegalovirus exposure and HLA in healthy donors. V is TRBV9 and J is TRBJ2-5; unclear D gene. Sequencing input: PBMCs. This TCR was recovered from a man aged 18 to 35 in good health and CMV-seronegative. This CDR3 reads CASSVAGGFETQYF. CDR3 sequence (DNA): TGTGCCAGCAGCGTAGCGGGTGGATTCGAGACCCAGTACTTC.